The present TCR beta chain was sequenced within a study of blood T cell repertoires in COVID-19 (dated by TCRdb to about 2020). For context, the study as a whole: Samples from collaborators originated in the United States, Italy and Spain and spanned both the acute and convalescent phases of COVID-19. The prospective study material was composed of cDNA or gDNA derived from T cells, B-cell-depleted T cells, or PBMCs. The dataset comprised deeply sampled blood TCRbeta repertoires from subjects exposed to, actively infected with, or recovered from COVID-19. A freely available public database, intended as a resource for researchers studying the immune response to SARS-CoV-2, is where the repertoires were released. The samples were drawn from two sources: the first 160 participants of the ongoing ImmuneRACE study, and 1,254 subjects contributed by 6 global collaborators. A de-identified subject ID, COVID-19 status, age in years and sex were almost always included in the sample metadata. HLA class I and class II types, where available, came from metadata supplied by the sample provider rather than from assay-based typing. On the study overall, not on this receptor specifically: Clinical and demographic metadata were provided uncurated, with the amount varying by source and participant.

Each collaborating institution followed its own protocols to collect whole blood in K2EDTA tubes. For TCRbeta analysis, collaborators shipped samples as frozen whole blood, isolated PBMCs, or DNA extracted from either of those sample types. TCRbeta CDR3 regions were amplified from genomic DNA using the immunoSEQ Assay, a bias-controlled multiplex PCR. On the authors' methods: The number of nucleated cells in each sample was estimated from the amplification of reference gene primers within the assay. To quantify the absolute abundance of each unique TCRbeta CDR3 rearrangement, sequence reads were collapsed and filtered. For each sample, productive Simpson clonality was calculated as the square root of Simpson's diversity index over productive rearrangements. TCRdb retrieved this table from immuneACCESS and kept in-frame rearrangements only. Not all clones are present; in checked studies, unresolved V genes account for under half, and no reason is known for the remainder. V and J calls and clone size follow that table, whereas D and trimming were derived from the DNA. The sample has some 70,000 clones on record, approximately 80% of them singletons. The top ten clonotypes cover roughly 10% of the sample.

With respect to this clone: Its antigen specificity is not known. One base away there is no much larger clone; base qualities are not given.

For CDR1 and CDR2, the germline V gene (reference sequence) lists GTSNPN and SVGIG. Trimming takes 1 base off V and 3 bases off J; junction bases not matched to a gene: 9. The CDR3 covers 16 residues, taking in both the cysteine and the phenylalanine. Only the CDR3 part of the read is kept: 48 bases, read in frame from the first base. This TCR was sampled from a woman between 45 and 65 years old with acute or convalescent COVID-19. Input material: peripheral blood. The rearranged chain carries TRBV30 and TRBJ2-7; the junction holds 10 bases that match TRBD2. The CDR3: CAWSGLAGEVGYEQYF. The nucleotides are TGTGCCTGGAGTGGGCTAGCGGGAGAGGTTGGCTACGAGCAGTACTTC.